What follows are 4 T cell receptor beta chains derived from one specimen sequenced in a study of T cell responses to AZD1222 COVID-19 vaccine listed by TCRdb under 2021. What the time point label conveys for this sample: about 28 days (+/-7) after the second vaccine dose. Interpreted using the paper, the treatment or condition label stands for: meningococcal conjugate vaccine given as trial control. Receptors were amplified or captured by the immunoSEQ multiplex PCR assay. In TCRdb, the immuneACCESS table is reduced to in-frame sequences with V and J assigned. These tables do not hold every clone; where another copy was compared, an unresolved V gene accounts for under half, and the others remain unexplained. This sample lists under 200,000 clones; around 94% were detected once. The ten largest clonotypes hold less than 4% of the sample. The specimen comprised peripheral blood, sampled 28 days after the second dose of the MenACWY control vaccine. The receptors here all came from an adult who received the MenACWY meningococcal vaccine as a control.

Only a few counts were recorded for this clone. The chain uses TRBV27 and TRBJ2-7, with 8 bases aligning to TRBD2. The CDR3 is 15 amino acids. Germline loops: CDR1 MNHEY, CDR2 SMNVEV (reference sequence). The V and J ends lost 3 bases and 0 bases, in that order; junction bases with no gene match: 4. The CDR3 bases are TGTGCCAGCAGTTTTAGCGGGACCTCCTCCTACGAGCAGTACTTC. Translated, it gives CASSFSGTSSYEQYF.

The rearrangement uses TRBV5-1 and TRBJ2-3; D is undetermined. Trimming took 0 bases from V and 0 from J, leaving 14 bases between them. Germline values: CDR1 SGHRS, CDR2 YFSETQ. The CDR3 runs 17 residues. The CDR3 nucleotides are TGCGCCAGCAGCTTGGAGGGCCGCTCTCCTAGCACAGATACGCAGTATTTT. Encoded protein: CASSLEGRSPSTDTQYF.

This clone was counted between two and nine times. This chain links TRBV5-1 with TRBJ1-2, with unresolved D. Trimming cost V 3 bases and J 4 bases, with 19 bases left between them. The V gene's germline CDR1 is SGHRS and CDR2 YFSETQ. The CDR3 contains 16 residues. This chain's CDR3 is CASSSDFGPTVYGYTF. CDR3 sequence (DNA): TGCGCCAGCAGCTCAGATTTCGGCCCGACGGTCTATGGCTACACCTTC.

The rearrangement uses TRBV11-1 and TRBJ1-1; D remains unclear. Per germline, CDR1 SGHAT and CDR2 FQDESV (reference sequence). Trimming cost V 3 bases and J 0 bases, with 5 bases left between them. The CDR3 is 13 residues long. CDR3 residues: CASSFPMNTEAFF. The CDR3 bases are TGTGCCAGCAGCTTCCCAATGAACACTGAAGCTTTCTTT.